These T cell receptor beta chains were read from a single sample in a study of cytomegalovirus exposure and HLA in healthy donors. Assay: immunoSEQ multiplex PCR; the TCRdb copy retains only in-frame clones and omits some. The sample records 130,000 or so clones, less than 85% being singletons. The material sequenced was PBMCs. These TCRs come from a woman in her thirties or forties in good health and CMV-seropositive. Both conserved end residues are part of each CDR3. The D gene is left open where the match is weak. Clone size is given for some rows only: seen once, a few or many times, or a class if the clone is expanded.

>TRBV18|-|-|TRBJ1-5
CASAEKGGNQPQHF
TGTGCCAGCGCTGAGAAGGGAGGCAATCAGCCCCAGCATTTT
>TRBV7-9|TRBD2|few|TRBJ2-1
CASSFFGGSSYNEQFF
TGTGCCAGCAGCTTTTTCGGGGGGAGCTCCTACAATGAGCAGTTCTTC
>TRBV2|-|-|TRBJ2-3
CASSAGGQLTDTQYF
TGTGCCAGCAGTGCTGGTGGGCAGCTCACAGATACGCAGTATTTT
>TRBV27|TRBD2|-|TRBJ2-1
CATSGGATRRLETYNEQFF
TGTGCCACCTCGGGGGGGGCGACCCGTAGACTAGAAACCTACAATGAGCAGTTCTTC
>TRBV28|TRBD2|-|TRBJ2-5
CASRHQRDQETQYF
TGTGCCAGCCGTCATCAGCGGGATCAAGAGACCCAGTACTTC
>TRBV18|TRBD1|-|TRBJ2-1
CASSPPGTGGNEQFF
TGTGCCAGCTCACCACCCGGGACAGGGGGCAATGAGCAGTTCTTC
>TRBV30|TRBD1|-|TRBJ2-6
CAWNIGDRGAGANVLTF
TGTGCCTGGAACATCGGGGACAGGGGGGCTGGGGCCAACGTCCTGACTTTC
>TRBV18|TRBD1|-|TRBJ1-2
CASSTSRQGLEGYTF
TGTGCCAGCTCAACCTCACGACAGGGGTTGGAGGGCTACACCTTC
>TRBV19|-|-|TRBJ1-1
CASSPDLTGLAFF
TGTGCCAGTAGTCCCGACCTTACAGGGTTAGCTTTCTTT
>TRBV18|-|-|TRBJ2-2
CASSPQGGGELFF
TGTGCCAGCTCACCACAGGGAGGCGGGGAGCTGTTTTTT
>TRBV6-6|-|few|TRBJ2-5
CASSYPDRPKETQYF
TGTGCCAGCAGTTACCCGGACAGACCCAAAGAGACCCAGTACTTC
>TRBV12-5|-|once|TRBJ2-3
CASGLVRQLSAHHFTDTQYF
TGTGCTAGTGGTTTGGTCCGACAACTTAGTGCCCACCATTTCACAGATACGCAGTATTTT
>TRBV29-1|-|-|TRBJ2-1
CSVVGGDNEQFF
TGCAGCGTTGTAGGCGGCGACAATGAGCAGTTCTTC
>TRBV19|-|few|TRBJ1-4
CASRAVLLATNEKLFF
TGTGCCAGTAGAGCGGTACTGTTAGCAACTAATGAAAAACTGTTTTTT
>TRBV25-1|-|few|TRBJ1-1
CASTRGGNTEAFF
TGTGCCAGCACGAGAGGGGGGAACACTGAAGCTTTCTTT
>TRBV7-9|TRBD2|-|TRBJ2-1
CASSAGLGEFF
TGTGCCAGCAGCGCGGGACTAGGCGAGTTCTTC
>TRBV7-6|TRBD1|-|TRBJ2-3
CASSYSSGTGGGFTDTQYF
TGTGCCAGCAGCTACTCTAGCGGGACAGGGGGTGGCTTCACAGATACGCAGTATTTT
>TRBV29-1|TRBD2|-|TRBJ2-5
CSVTSGVRETQYF
TGCAGCGTGACTAGCGGGGTAAGGGAGACCCAGTACTTC
>TRBV11-2|-|few|TRBJ2-2
CASSFNRGGTGELFF
TGTGCCAGCAGCTTCAATAGAGGTGGCACCGGGGAGCTGTTTTTT
>TRBV6-6|-|few|TRBJ1-5
CASSSGGGYGQPQHF
TGTGCCAGCAGTTCGGGGGGAGGGTACGGTCAGCCCCAGCATTTT
>TRBV7-2|-|-|TRBJ2-7
CASSFLGPVEQYF
TGTGCCAGCAGCTTTCTAGGCCCAGTCGAGCAGTACTTC
>TRBV28|TRBD1|once|TRBJ1-2
CASSADGQGLPSNYGYTF
TGTGCCAGCAGTGCGGACGGACAGGGGCTCCCTTCTAACTATGGCTACACCTTC
>TRBV6-5|-|-|TRBJ1-2
CASSYGGKGYTF
TGCGCCAGCAGTTACGGAGGGAAGGGCTACACCTTC
>TRBV2|TRBD2|few|TRBJ2-5
CASSALGGRGETQYF
TGTGCCAGCAGCGCTCTTGGCGGGAGGGGAGAGACCCAGTACTTC
>TRBV7-2|-|-|TRBJ1-5
CASSLTGARGGDQPQHF
TGTGCCAGCAGCTTAACCGGCGCCCGGGGGGGCGATCAGCCCCAGCATTTT
>TRBV29-1|TRBD1|-|TRBJ1-1
CSADRGRVTEAFF
TGCAGCGCGGACAGGGGGCGAGTCACTGAAGCTTTCTTT
>TRBV5-1|TRBD2|-|TRBJ2-7
CASSLGAPAGGHRSYYEQYF
TGCGCCAGCAGCTTGGGGGCACCAGCGGGAGGCCATCGAAGCTACTACGAGCAGTACTTC
>TRBV5-1|-|-|TRBJ2-7
CASSFIGPGEQYF
TGCGCCAGCAGCTTTATCGGGCCGGGAGAGCAGTACTTC
>TRBV5-4|TRBD1|-|TRBJ2-7
CASSPPGQGAYEQYF
TGTGCCAGCAGCCCCCCGGGACAGGGAGCCTACGAGCAGTACTTC